This T cell receptor beta chain came from a study of shared clonotypes between healthy human individuals. Turning to the study itself: The study drew on two women and a few men aged 18 to 49 as donors.

The study's findings and limits: Memory subsets generally showed smaller estimated richness than naive subsets did.

The J segment lost 5 bases and the V segment lost 6 bases, leaving 10 bases of the junction unmatched. CDR1 is MDHEN and CDR2 is SYDVKM in the germline V gene. CDR3 length: 16 amino acids. Regarding this clone: Its antigen is currently unknown.

Profiling relied on immunoSEQ multiplex PCR, and the TCRdb table lists in-frame clones only, not all of them. The data contain some 1,600,000 clones, 95% to 99% of them singletons. The chain uses TRBV28 and TRBJ2-5, with 12 bases identical to TRBD1. Input material: naive CD4+ T cells sorted from blood. The subset was: CD45RA+ positively selected. The receptor was derived from a man younger than 40 in good health. The CDR3 is CASRDTGTGGGETQYF. The CDR3 region has the DNA TGTGCCAGCAGGGATACAGGGACAGGGGGCGGGGAGACCCAGTACTTC. Full variable domain (rest looked up from reference TRBV28 and TRBJ2-5): DVKVTQSSRYLVKRTGEKVFLECVQDMDHENMFWYRQDPGLGLRLIYFSYDVKMKEKGDIPEGYSVSREKKERFSLILESASTNQTSMYLCASRDTGTGGGETQYFGPGTRLLVL.